This T cell receptor (beta chain) comes out of a study of T cells after yellow fever vaccination. TCRdb re-called the 5' RACE reads through MiXCR, storing one row per CDR3 protein. The profile shows about 360,000 distinct CDR3 sequences, approximately 5.7% of them singletons. The ends lost 5 bases at V and 4 bases at J; junction bases unmatched: 10. This CDR3 has 15 residues. The germline CDR1 and CDR2 sequences are SEHNR and FQNEAQ (reference sequence). The chain joins TRBV7-9 to TRBJ2-7; 8 bases map to TRBD1. The material was PBMCs, obtained 5 days after the yellow fever booster vaccination. This clonotype was obtained from a man aged 25 to 45 who received the YFV17D yellow fever vaccine. The CDR3 loop is CASSQGQGAYYEQYF. CDR3 nucleotide sequence: TGTGCCAGCAGCCAGGGGCAGGGGGCTTATTACGAGCAGTACTTC.